A selection of T cell receptor beta chains follows, all from one sample in a study of OX40 agonist ivuxolimab in advanced cancers. Produced via immunoSEQ multiplex PCR; TCRdb's table is partial and in-frame only. The repertoire holds tens of thousands of clones, with about 86% as singletons. The sample here was CD4+ or CD8+ T cells sorted from blood, taken in a trial of the OX40 agonist ivuxolimab. Receptors were obtained from an adult with an advanced solid tumor such as melanoma, head and neck, liver or kidney cancer. The CDR3 runs from the conserved cysteine through the conserved F or W. D genes are given only for firm matches. Not every row has a clone size; where given, it reads once, few, many or a size class.

J,V,D,size,DNA,CDR3
TRBJ2-1,TRBV7-6,-,-,TGTGCCAGCAGCTTAGAAGGGGGGGCCGACAATGAGCAGTTCTTC,CASSLEGGADNEQFF
TRBJ2-5,TRBV30,-,-,TGTGCCTGGAGTGTAGGCCAAGAGACCCAGTACTTC,CAWSVGQETQYF
TRBJ1-1,TRBV6-1,TRBD1,-,TGTGCCAGCAGTGAAGGGGCAGGGGGCGAAGAAGCTTTCTTT,CASSEGAGGEEAFF
TRBJ1-1,TRBV19,-,-,TGTGCCAGTGGTACTCAGGGTATGGGGACTGAAGCTTTCTTT,CASGTQGMGTEAFF
TRBJ2-3,TRBV18,TRBD1,-,TGTGCCAGCTCACCACCTATAGGGGGCGCGGAGGATACGCAGTATTTT,CASSPPIGGAEDTQYF
TRBJ1-6,TRBV6-6,TRBD1,once,TGTGCCAGCAGCCGGGGGCAGGGGGCGGTTTCACCCCTCCACTTT,CASSRGQGAVSPLHF
TRBJ2-5,TRBV11-2,TRBD2,-,TGTGCCAGCAGGCCCTGGGTCGGGGGGGGTGGCGAGACCCAGTACTTC,CASRPWVGGGGETQYF
TRBJ2-7,TRBV6-6,-,-,TGTGCCAGCAGTTCCTCGGGTTCCAGCTCCTACGAGCAGTACTTC,CASSSSGSSSYEQYF
TRBJ2-7,TRBV5-1,TRBD2,-,TGCGCCAGCAGCCCCAGGACTAGCGGGGGGACCCACGAGCAGTACTTC,CASSPRTSGGTHEQYF
TRBJ2-1,TRBV7-3,TRBD2,once,TGTGCCAGCAGCCCCCGGGCTCGCGGGAGTGAGGAGCAGTTCTTC,CASSPRARGSEEQFF
TRBJ1-1,TRBV6-1,TRBD1,-,TGTGCCAGCAGACTGGGGACAGGGGGACGAACTGAAGCTTTCTTT,CASRLGTGGRTEAFF
TRBJ1-4,TRBV6-6,-,-,TGTGCCAGCAGCCCCGAGGCAGGCAAACTGTTTTTT,CASSPEAGKLFF
TRBJ2-2,TRBV27,-,-,TGTGCCAGCAGTACCACCGGACAGTTACTCACCGGGGAGCTGTTTTTT,CASSTTGQLLTGELFF
TRBJ2-1,TRBV19,-,-,TGTGCCAGTAAACCCAGCCCAGGGTGGGAATACAATGAGCAGTTCTTC,CASKPSPGWEYNEQFF
TRBJ2-1,TRBV27,TRBD1,-,TGTGCCAGCAGTTCCTTTTCCGGGACAGGGGAAGGTGAGCAGTTCTTC,CASSSFSGTGEGEQFF
TRBJ2-2,TRBV7-6,TRBD2,-,TGTGCCAGCAGCTTAGAGAGCGGGAGCGGCGTCGGGGAGCTGTTTTTT,CASSLESGSGVGELFF
TRBJ1-5,TRBV6-5,-,-,TGTGCCAGCAGACCGGGACTTTATCAGCCCCAGCATTTT,CASRPGLYQPQHF
TRBJ1-1,TRBV9,-,-,TGTGCCAGCAGCGTAGCAGGGAACACTGAAGCTTTCTTT,CASSVAGNTEAFF
TRBJ2-5,TRBV11-3,TRBD2,-,TGTGCCAGCAGCTTAGATTCCGGCGGCATACTAGCGATGCAAGAGACCCAGTACTTC,CASSLDSGGILAMQETQYF
TRBJ1-2,TRBV7-3,TRBD1,-,TGTGCCAGCAGCTTAACGGGACAGGGGGCTAATGGCTACACCTTC,CASSLTGQGANGYTF
TRBJ1-1,TRBV9,-,-,TGTGCCAGCAGCGTTTCGGGGAACACTGAAGCTTTCTTT,CASSVSGNTEAFF
TRBJ2-3,TRBV7-6,TRBD2,-,TGTGCCAGCAGCTCCCAAGGTTTACTAGCGGGAGCGGCAGATACGCAGTATTTT,CASSSQGLLAGAADTQYF
TRBJ1-3,TRBV9,-,-,TGTGCCAGCAGCGTATTGGACAGCTCTGGAAACACCATATATTTT,CASSVLDSSGNTIYF
TRBJ2-2,TRBV5-1,-,-,TGCGCCAGCAGCTTGGTCCAGGGCACCGGGGAGCTGTTTTTT,CASSLVQGTGELFF
TRBJ1-2,TRBV6-5,-,once,TGTGCCAGCAGGCCCGACTGGGAACTCTATGGCTACACCTTC,CASRPDWELYGYTF
TRBJ1-5,TRBV18,-,once,TGTGCCAGCTCACCGGGGGGGGATCAGCCCCAGCATTTT,CASSPGGDQPQHF
TRBJ2-1,TRBV18,-,-,TGTGCCAGCTCACCATATTCCCCGGGGACGAGCTCCTACAATGAGCAGTTCTTC,CASSPYSPGTSSYNEQFF
TRBJ1-1,TRBV7-2,-,-,TGTGCCAGCAGGAAAGGGAGCTTGAACACTGAAGCTTTCTTT,CASRKGSLNTEAFF
TRBJ1-2,TRBV7-9,TRBD1,-,TGTGCCAGCAGTTCGACAGGGACTAACTATGGCTACACCTTC,CASSSTGTNYGYTF
TRBJ2-2,TRBV5-1,-,once,TGCGCCAGCAGCTTGGGATCAGGGGACACCGGGGAGCTGTTTTTT,CASSLGSGDTGELFF
TRBJ1-2,TRBV11-3,-,-,TGTGCCAGCAGCCAACGTTGGGGGAATGGCTACACCTTC,CASSQRWGNGYTF